This T cell receptor beta chain originates from a study of T cell responses to AZD1222 COVID-19 vaccine. Some clones are missing from TCRdb's copy, which holds only in-frame ones; the method was immunoSEQ multiplex PCR. The profile shows some 110,000 clones, 70% to 90% of them singletons. The CDR3 contains 13 residues. Per germline, CDR1 MNHEY and CDR2 SMNVEV (reference sequence). V was pared by 5 bases and J by 5 bases, with 10 bases between. The genes are TRBV27 and TRBJ1-5; D gene unclear. Here the sequenced sample was peripheral blood, taken on day 0 of AZD1222 vaccination. This TCR came from an adult in good health. CDR3 coding DNA: TGTGCCAGCAGTCCCCGCTGGGATCAGCCCCAGCATTTT. It specifies CASSPRWDQPQHF.